Below are 5 T cell receptor beta chains sequenced from a single sample in a study of shared T cell receptors in the human thymus. The table came from immunoSEQ multiplex PCR; TCRdb's copy has only in-frame clones and leaves some out. The data contain hundreds of thousands of clones, approximately 85% of them seen just once; the ten biggest clones take up around 0.0099%. These records were also assigned to another study, of human thymus T cells.

Sequenced input: thymocytes. The source is a girl in the first two years of life with a congenital heart defect.

The chain recombines TRBV6-1 with TRBJ2-3; D ambiguous. Trimming removed 7 bases from V and 0 bases from J, with 11 bases in between. Germline assignment: CDR1 MNHNS and CDR2 SASEGT. The CDR3 contains 14 residues. The chain's CDR3 is CASKEWRSTDTQYF. CDR3 in DNA: TGTGCCAGCAAAGAATGGCGGAGCACAGATACGCAGTATTTT.

The rearrangement uses TRBV5-1 and TRBJ1-1; no firm D call. CDR3 length equals 13 residues. The germline gives CDR1 SGHRS, CDR2 YFSETQ. Between the trimmed V and J ends, which lost 4 bases and 1 base, there was a span of 8 bases. CDR3 protein: CASSLQQNTEAFF. The CDR3 DNA sequence: TGCGCCAGCAGCCTACAGCAGAACACTGAAGCTTTCTTT.

The V call is TRBV7-9, the J call TRBJ1-2; 9 nucleotides line up with TRBD1. V shed 5 bases, J shed 4 bases, and the junction held 11 bases outside the gene matches. Germline loops: CDR1 SEHNR, CDR2 FQNEAQ (reference sequence). This CDR3 region has 16 residues. CDR3 residues: CASSPPLWGQGYGYTF. CDR3 sequence (DNA): TGTGCCAGCAGCCCACCCCTGTGGGGACAGGGCTATGGCTACACCTTC.

The rearrangement links TRBV29-1 to TRBJ1-2; weak D call: TRBD1 (6 bases). V lost 4 bases to trimming and J lost 5 bases, with 11 bases between them. The germline CDR1 and CDR2 sequences are SQVTM and ANQGSEA. The CDR3 runs to 12 residues. In DNA form, the CDR3 reads TGCAGCGTTGGGGGGCATTCATATGGCTACACCTTC. It is translated as CSVGGHSYGYTF.

The chain joins TRBV7-9 to TRBJ1-1; unclear D gene. The CDR3 extends over 13 amino acids. The V gene's germline CDR1 is SEHNR and CDR2 FQNEAQ (reference sequence). With 3 bases removed from V and 5 bases from J, the gap between germline ends came to 10 bases. In nucleotides, the CDR3 is TGTGCCAGCAGCTTCGGGGAGTCTACTGAAGCTTTCTTT. Translation: CASSFGESTEAFF. The complete variable domain, with remaining parts taken from reference TRBV7-9 and TRBJ1-1, reads DTGVSQNPRHKITKRGQNVTFRCDPISEHNRLYWYRQTLGQGPEFLTYFQNEAQLEKSRLLSDRFSAERPKGSFSTLEIQRTEQGDSAMYLCASSFGESTEAFFGQGTRLTVV.